These 7 T cell receptor beta chains were all obtained from the same sample, sequenced in a study of CD8 T cells in Susac syndrome. When the RNA was reverse transcribed, random hexamers were used with an input of roughly 0.45 to 1 ug. From the immunoSEQ multiplex PCR reads, TCRdb called clonotypes with MiXCR, one entry per CDR3 protein. The data show 100,000 or so distinct CDR3 sequences, about 95% seen once. Sequencing used CD8+ T cells from PBMCs. These receptors came from a human donor with Susac syndrome.

The chain recombines TRBV14 with TRBJ2-7, with D perhaps matching TRBD1 (6 bases). Germline V gives CDR1 SGHDN, CDR2 FVKESK. Trimming removed 2 bases at V and 7 bases at J, with 12 bases between. The CDR3 is 13 amino acids. The CDR3 region has the DNA TGTGCCAGCAGCCAACTCGGACAGTGGGAGCAGTACTTC. As protein: CASSQLGQWEQYF.

This sequence joins TRBV6-4 and TRBJ2-1; 9 positions match TRBD2. V shed 3 bases and J 1 base; nucleotides not matched to a gene: 1. The germline gives CDR1 MRHNA, CDR2 SNTAGT. The CDR3 runs 15 residues. In nucleotides, the CDR3 is TGTGCCAGCAGTGAAGCGGGAGGTTCCTACAATGAGCAGTTCTTC. As protein: CASSEAGGSYNEQFF.

The V and J genes are TRBV6-6 and TRBJ2-3; D is undetermined. V gave up 2 bases and J gave up 2 bases, with 8 bases separating them. The CDR3 has 14 amino acids. The V gene's germline CDR1 is MNHNY and CDR2 SVGAGI (reference sequence). CDR3 in DNA: TGTGCCAGCAGTTACGGGTCGTCCACAGATACGCAGTATTTT. Encoded protein: CASSYGSSTDTQYF.

V is TRBV18 and J is TRBJ2-1; D is possibly TRBD2 (6 bases). The ends were cut back, 3 bases at V and 2 bases at J, with 11 bases in the middle. This CDR3 comprises 15 residues. Germline assignment: CDR1 KGHSH and CDR2 LQKENI. The CDR3 DNA reads as TGTGCCAGCTCACCTGGCTGGGGGGCCTACAATGAGCAGTTCTTC. It encodes CASSPGWGAYNEQFF.

The V and J genes are TRBV28 and TRBJ1-4; 7 bases align to TRBD1. V dropped 5 bases and J dropped 1; count of bases not matched to a gene: 7. The CDR3 has 16 residues. Germline CDR1 reads MDHEN; CDR2 reads SYDVKM. DNA for the CDR3: TGTGCCAGCAGTGGAAACAGGGGTAGAACTAATGAAAAACTGTTTTTT. Protein product: CASSGNRGRTNEKLFF.

The chain carries TRBV5-6 and TRBJ1-2; D unresolved. From germline, CDR1 is SGHDT and CDR2 YYEEEE. V lost 3 bases and J 2 bases, leaving 14 bases between the germline ends. The CDR3 length is 15 residues. The DNA of the CDR3 is TGTGCCAGCAGCTCCCGTGCTTGGGCAAACTATGGCTACACCTTC. This gives the protein CASSSRAWANYGYTF.

The chain recombines TRBV12-3 or TRBV12-4 with TRBJ2-7; D may be TRBD2 (7 bases). Between the trimmed V and J ends, which lost 1 base and 6 bases, there was a span of 13 bases. The CDR3 sequence is 14 residues long. The CDR3: CASSLVAGGAEQYF. The CDR3 DNA sequence: TGTGCCAGCAGTTTAGTAGCTGGGGGGGCCGAGCAGTACTTC.